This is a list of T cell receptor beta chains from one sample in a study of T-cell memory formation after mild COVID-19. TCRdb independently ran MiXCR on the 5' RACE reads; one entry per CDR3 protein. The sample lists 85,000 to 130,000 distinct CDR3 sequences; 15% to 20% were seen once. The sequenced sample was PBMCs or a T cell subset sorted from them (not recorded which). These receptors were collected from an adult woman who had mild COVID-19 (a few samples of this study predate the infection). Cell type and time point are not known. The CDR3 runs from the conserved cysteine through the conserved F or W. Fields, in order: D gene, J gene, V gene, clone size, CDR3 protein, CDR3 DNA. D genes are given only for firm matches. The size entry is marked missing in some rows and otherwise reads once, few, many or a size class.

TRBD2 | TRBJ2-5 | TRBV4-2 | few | CASSQATGLAGEDETQYF | TGTGCCAGCAGCCAAGCAACAGGACTAGCGGGAGAAGATGAGACCCAGTACTTC
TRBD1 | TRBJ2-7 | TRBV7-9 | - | CASSIRDRSYEQYF | TGTGCCAGCAGCATCCGGGACAGATCCTACGAGCAGTACTTC
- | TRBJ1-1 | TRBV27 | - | CASSLTNLNTEAFF | TGTGCCAGCAGTTTAACCAACTTGAACACTGAAGCTTTCTTT
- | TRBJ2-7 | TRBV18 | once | CASSPGDGGYEQYF | TGTGCCAGCTCACCCGGGGACGGTGGCTACGAGCAGTACTTC
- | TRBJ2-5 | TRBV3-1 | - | CASSQGGETQYF | TGTGCCAGCAGCCAAGGCGGCGAGACCCAGTACTTC
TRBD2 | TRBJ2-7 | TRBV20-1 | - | CSARDYHSSSYEQYF | TGCAGTGCTCGGGACTACCATAGCTCCTCCTACGAGCAGTACTTC
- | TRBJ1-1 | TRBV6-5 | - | CASIPRSGMNTEAFF | TGTGCCAGCATCCCACGTTCGGGAATGAACACTGAAGCTTTCTTT
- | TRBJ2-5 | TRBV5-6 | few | CASSLVLETQYF | TGTGCCAGCAGCTTGGTGTTAGAGACCCAGTACTTC
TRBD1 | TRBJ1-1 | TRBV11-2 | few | CASSWDRDNEAFF | TGTGCCAGCAGCTGGGACAGAGATAATGAAGCTTTCTTT
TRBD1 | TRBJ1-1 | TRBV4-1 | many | CASSQGQGAEAFF | TGCGCCAGCAGCCAGGGACAGGGGGCAGAAGCTTTCTTT
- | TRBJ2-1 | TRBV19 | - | CASSWTDEQFF | TGTGCCAGTAGTTGGACGGATGAGCAGTTCTTC
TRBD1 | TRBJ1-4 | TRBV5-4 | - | CASSPGQEGEKLFF | TGTGCCAGCAGCCCCGGACAGGAGGGAGAAAAACTGTTTTTT
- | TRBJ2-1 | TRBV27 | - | CASSLQGPREQFF | TGTGCCAGCAGTTTACAGGGCCCTAGGGAGCAGTTCTTC
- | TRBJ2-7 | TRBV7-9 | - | CASSGGGFYEQYF | TGTGCCAGCAGCGGTGGCGGGTTTTACGAGCAGTACTTC
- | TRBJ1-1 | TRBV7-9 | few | CASSPTIWNTEAFF | TGTGCCAGCAGCCCAACCATTTGGAACACTGAAGCTTTCTTT
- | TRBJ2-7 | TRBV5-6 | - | CASSFAGGEQYF | TGTGCCAGCAGCTTCGCGGGCGGCGAGCAGTACTTC
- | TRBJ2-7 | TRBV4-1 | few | CASSFRLSYEQYF | TGCGCCAGCAGCTTCCGACTCTCCTACGAGCAGTACTTC
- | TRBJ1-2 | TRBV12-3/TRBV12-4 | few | CASKKRQRAGYTF | TGTGCCAGCAAGAAACGACAGAGAGCTGGCTACACCTTC
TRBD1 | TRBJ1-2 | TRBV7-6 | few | CASSSDRGRRGYTF | TGTGCCAGCAGCTCGGACAGGGGGCGGCGAGGCTACACCTTC
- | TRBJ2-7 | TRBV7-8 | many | CASSLTGAYEQYF | TGTGCCAGCAGCTTAACCGGGGCCTACGAGCAGTACTTC
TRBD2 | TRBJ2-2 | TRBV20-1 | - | CSAIDAGLANTGELFF | TGCAGTGCGATAGACGCGGGACTAGCAAACACCGGGGAGCTGTTTTTT
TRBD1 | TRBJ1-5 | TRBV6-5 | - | CASSYQGVDQPQHF | TGTGCCAGCAGTTACCAGGGGGTGGATCAGCCCCAGCATTTT
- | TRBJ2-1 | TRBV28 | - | CASSLQFF | TGTGCCAGCAGTTTACAGTTCTTC
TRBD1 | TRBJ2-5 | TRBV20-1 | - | CSARGQGRPEETQYF | TGCAGTGCTAGGGGACAGGGTAGACCAGAAGAGACCCAGTACTTC
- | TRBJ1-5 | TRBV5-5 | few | CASSLDHREPQHF | TGTGCCAGCAGCTTGGACCACAGGGAGCCCCAGCATTTT
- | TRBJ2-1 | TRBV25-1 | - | CASSEGRAGRNEQFF | TGTGCCAGCAGTGAGGGAAGGGCGGGGAGGAATGAGCAGTTCTTC
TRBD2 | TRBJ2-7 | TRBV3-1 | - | CASSQGSPLAEVLYEQYF | TGTGCCAGCAGCCAAGGGTCTCCCCTAGCGGAGGTACTCTACGAGCAGTACTTC